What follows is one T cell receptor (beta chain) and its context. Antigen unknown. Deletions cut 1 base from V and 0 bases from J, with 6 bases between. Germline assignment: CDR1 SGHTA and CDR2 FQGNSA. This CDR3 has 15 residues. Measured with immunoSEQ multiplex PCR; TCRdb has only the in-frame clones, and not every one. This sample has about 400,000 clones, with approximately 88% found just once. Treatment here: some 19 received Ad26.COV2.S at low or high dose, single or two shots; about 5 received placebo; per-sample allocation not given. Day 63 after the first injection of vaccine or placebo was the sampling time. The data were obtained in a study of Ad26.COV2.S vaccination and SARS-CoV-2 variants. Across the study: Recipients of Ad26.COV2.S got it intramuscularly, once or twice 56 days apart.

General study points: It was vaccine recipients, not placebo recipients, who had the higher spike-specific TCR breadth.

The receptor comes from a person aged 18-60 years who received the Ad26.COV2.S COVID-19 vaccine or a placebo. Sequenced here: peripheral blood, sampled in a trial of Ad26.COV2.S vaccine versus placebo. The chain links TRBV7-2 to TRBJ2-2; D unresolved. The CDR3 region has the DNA TGTGCCAGCAGCTTAGTAGGGACGAACACCGGGGAGCTGTTTTTT. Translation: CASSLVGTNTGELFF.